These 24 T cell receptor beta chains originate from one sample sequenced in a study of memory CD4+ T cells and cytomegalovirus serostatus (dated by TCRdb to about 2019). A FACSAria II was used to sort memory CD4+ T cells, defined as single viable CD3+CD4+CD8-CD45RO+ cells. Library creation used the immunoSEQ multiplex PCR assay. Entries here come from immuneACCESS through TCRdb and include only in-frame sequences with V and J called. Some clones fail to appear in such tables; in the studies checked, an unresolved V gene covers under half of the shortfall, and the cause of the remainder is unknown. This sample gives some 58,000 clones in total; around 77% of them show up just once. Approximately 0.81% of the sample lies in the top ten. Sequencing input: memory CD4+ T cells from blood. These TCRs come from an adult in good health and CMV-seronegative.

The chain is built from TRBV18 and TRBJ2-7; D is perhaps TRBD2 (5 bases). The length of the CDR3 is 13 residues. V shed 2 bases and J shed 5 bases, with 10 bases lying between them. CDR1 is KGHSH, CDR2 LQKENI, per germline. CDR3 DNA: TGTGCCAGCTCACCAATGGGAGCCAACGAGCAGTACTTC. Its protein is CASSPMGANEQYF. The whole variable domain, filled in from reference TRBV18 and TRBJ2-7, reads NAGVMQNPRHLVRRRGQEARLRCSPMKGHSHVYWYRQLPEEGLKFMVYLQKENIIDESGMPKERFSAEFPKEGPSILRIQQVVRGDSAAYFCASSPMGANEQYFGPGTRLTVT.

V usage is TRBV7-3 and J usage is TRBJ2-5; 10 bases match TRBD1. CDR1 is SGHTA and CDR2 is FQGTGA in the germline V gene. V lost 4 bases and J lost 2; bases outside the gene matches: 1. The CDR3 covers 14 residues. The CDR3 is CASSWTGGQETQYF. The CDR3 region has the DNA TGTGCCAGCAGCTGGACAGGGGGTCAAGAGACCCAGTACTTC.

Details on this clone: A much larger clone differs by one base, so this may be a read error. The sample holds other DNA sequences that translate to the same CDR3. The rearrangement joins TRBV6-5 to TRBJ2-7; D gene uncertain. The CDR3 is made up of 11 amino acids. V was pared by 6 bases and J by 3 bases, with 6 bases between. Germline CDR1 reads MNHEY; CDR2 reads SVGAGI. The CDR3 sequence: CASSRGYEQYF. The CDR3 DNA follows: TGTGCCAGCAGCCGAGGCTACGAGCAGTACTTC.

CDR3 sequence (DNA): TGTGCCAGCAGCCTCCTCGGAGGGGTGGGGGGGAAGGAGACCCAGTACTTC. Translating it yields CASSLLGGVGGKETQYF. J is TRBJ2-5 and V is TRBV7-9; TRBD2 matches at 7 bases. V lost 5 bases and J lost 5; bases outside the gene matches: 17. The germline V gene encodes CDR1 SEHNR and CDR2 FQNEAQ (reference sequence). This CDR3 has 17 residues.

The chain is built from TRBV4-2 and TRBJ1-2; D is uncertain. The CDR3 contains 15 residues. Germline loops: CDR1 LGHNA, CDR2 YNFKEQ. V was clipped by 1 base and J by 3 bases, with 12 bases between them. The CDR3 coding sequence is TGTGCCAGCAGCCAAGTCGGTACAGACTACTATGGCTACACCTTC. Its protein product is CASSQVGTDYYGYTF.

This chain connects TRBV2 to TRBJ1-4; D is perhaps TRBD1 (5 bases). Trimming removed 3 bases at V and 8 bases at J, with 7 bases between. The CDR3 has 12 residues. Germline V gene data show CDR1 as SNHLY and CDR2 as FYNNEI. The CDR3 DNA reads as TGTGCCAGCAGTGACAGGGAGGAAAAACTGTTTTTT. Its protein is CASSDREEKLFF. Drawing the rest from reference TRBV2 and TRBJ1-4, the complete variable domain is EPEVTQTPSHQVTQMGQEVILRCVPISNHLYFYWYRQILGQKVEFLVSFYNNEISEKSEIFDDQFSVERPDGSNFTLKIRSTKLEDSAMYFCASSDREEKLFFGSGTQLSVL.

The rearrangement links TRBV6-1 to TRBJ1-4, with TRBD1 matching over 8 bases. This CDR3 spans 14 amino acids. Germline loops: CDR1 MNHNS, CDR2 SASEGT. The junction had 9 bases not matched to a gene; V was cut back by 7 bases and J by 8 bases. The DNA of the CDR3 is TGTGCCAGCACCGCCGGGACAGGCGGAGAAAAACTGTTTTTT. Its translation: CASTAGTGGEKLFF.

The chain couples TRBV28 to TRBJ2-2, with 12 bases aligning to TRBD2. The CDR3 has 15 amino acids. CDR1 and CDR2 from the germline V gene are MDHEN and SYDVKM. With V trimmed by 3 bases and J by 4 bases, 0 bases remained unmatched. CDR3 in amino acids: CASSLGLAGTGELFF. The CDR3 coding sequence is TGTGCCAGCAGTTTGGGACTAGCGGGCACCGGGGAGCTGTTTTTT. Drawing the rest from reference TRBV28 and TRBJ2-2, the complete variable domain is DVKVTQSSRYLVKRTGEKVFLECVQDMDHENMFWYRQDPGLGLRLIYFSYDVKMKEKGDIPEGYSVSREKKERFSLILESASTNQTSMYLCASSLGLAGTGELFFGEGSRLTVL.

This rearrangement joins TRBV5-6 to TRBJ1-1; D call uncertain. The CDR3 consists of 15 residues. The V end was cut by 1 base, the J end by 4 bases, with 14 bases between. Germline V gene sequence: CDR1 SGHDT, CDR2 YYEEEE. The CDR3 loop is CASSLRVVGTTEAFF. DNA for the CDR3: TGTGCCAGCAGCTTGAGGGTGGTTGGAACCACTGAAGCTTTCTTT.

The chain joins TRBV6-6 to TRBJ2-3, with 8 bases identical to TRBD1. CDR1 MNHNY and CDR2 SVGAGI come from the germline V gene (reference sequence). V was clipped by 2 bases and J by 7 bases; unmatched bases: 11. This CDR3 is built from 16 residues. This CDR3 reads CASSYHGTGNTYTQYF. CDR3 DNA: TGTGCCAGCAGTTACCACGGGACAGGAAACACGTATACGCAGTATTTT.

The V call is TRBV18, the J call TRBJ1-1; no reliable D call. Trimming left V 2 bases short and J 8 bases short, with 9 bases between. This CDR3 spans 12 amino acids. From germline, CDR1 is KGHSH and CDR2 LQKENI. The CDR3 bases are TGTGCCAGCTCACCAGCGGGCAGGGAAGCTTTCTTT. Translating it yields CASSPAGREAFF.

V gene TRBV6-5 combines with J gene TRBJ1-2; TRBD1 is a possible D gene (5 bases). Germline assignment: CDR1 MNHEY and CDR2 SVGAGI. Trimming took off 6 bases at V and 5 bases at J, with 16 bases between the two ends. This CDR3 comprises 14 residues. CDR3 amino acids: CASSVRDPAYGYTF. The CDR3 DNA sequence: TGTGCCAGCAGCGTCCGGGACCCTGCTTATGGCTACACCTTC.

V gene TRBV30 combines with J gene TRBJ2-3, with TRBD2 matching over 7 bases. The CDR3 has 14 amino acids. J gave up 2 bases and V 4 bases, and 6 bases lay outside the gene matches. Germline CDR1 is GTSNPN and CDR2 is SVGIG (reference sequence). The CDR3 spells CAWTPGLNTDTQYF. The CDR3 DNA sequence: TGTGCCTGGACGCCGGGACTAAACACAGATACGCAGTATTTT.

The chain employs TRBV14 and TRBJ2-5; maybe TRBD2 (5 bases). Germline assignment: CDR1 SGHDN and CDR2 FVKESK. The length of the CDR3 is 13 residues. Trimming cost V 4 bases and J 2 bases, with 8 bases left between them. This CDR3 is CASSPRGQETQYF. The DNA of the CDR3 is TGTGCCAGCAGCCCGAGAGGGCAAGAGACCCAGTACTTC.

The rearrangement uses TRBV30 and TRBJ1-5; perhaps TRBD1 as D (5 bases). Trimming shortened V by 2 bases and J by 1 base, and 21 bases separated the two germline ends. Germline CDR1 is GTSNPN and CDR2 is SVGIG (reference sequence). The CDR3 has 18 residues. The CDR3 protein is CAWSRPISGEESNQPQHF. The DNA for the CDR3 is TGTGCCTGGAGTCGACCTATTTCGGGGGAGGAAAGCAATCAGCCCCAGCATTTT.

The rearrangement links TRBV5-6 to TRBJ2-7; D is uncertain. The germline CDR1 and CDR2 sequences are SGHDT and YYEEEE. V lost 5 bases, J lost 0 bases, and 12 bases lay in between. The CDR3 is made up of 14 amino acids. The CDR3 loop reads CASSYSTDSYEQYF. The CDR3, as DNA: TGTGCCAGCAGTTATTCAACAGACTCCTACGAGCAGTACTTC.

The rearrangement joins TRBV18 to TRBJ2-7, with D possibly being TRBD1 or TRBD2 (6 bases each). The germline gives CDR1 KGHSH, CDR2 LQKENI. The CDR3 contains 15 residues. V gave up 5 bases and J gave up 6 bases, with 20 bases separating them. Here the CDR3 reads CASSSIWGPGAEQYF. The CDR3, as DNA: TGTGCCAGCTCATCGATCTGGGGACCGGGGGCCGAGCAGTACTTC.

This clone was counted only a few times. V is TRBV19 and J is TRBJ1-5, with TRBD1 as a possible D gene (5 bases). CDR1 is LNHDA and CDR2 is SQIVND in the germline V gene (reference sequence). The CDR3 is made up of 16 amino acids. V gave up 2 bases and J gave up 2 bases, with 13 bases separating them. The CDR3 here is CASSINIWGGNQPQHF. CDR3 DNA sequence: TGTGCCAGTAGTATAAATATTTGGGGGGGCAATCAGCCCCAGCATTTT.

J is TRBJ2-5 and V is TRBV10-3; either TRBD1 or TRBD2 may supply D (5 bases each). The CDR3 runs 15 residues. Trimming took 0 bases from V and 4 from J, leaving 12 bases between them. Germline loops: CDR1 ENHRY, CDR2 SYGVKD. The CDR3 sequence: CAISESTRGPETQYF. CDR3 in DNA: TGTGCCATCAGTGAGTCGACTCGGGGCCCAGAGACCCAGTACTTC.

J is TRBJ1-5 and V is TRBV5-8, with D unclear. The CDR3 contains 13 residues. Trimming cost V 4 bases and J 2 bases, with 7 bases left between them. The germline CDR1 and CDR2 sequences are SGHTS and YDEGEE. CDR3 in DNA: TGTGCCAGCAGCCCGACGGGCAATCAGCCCCAGCATTTT. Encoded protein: CASSPTGNQPQHF.

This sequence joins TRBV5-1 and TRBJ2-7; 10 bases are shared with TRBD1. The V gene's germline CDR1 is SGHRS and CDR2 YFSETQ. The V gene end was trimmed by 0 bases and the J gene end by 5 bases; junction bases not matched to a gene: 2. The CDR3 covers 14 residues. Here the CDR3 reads CASSLVGTGDEQYF. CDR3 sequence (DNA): TGCGCCAGCAGCTTGGTGGGGACAGGGGACGAGCAGTACTTC.

CDR3 DNA sequence: TGTGCCAGCAGCTTGCAGGTTGGATACTACGAGCAGTACTTC. The encoded protein is CASSLQVGYYEQYF. This rearrangement joins TRBV7-3 to TRBJ2-7; D ambiguous. V gave up 3 bases and J gave up 3 bases, with 12 bases separating them. The CDR3 length is 14 residues. The germline V gene encodes CDR1 SGHTA and CDR2 FQGTGA.

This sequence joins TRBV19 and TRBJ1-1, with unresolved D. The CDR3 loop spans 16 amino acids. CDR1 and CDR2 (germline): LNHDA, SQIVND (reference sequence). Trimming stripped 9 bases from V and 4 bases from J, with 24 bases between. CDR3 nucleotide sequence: TGTGCCAGCCGCTCGGGCAGGCTCCTCATGGGCACTGAAGCTTTCTTT. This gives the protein CASRSGRLLMGTEAFF.

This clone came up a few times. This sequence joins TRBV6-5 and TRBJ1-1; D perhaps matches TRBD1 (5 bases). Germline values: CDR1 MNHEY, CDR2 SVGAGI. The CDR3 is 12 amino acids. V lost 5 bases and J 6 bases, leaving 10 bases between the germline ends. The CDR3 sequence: CASSRGGAEAFF. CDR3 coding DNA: TGTGCCAGCAGTCGGGGGGGGGCTGAAGCTTTCTTT.